This T cell receptor (beta chain) was captured in a study of blood T cell repertoires in COVID-19. Study context: Collection of acute and convalescent COVID-19 samples took place in the United States, Italy and Spain. In each case, the material was cDNA or gDNA derived from T cells, B-cell-depleted T cells, or PBMCs.

This clone has a single count. The same CDR3 arises from other DNA sequences in this sample as well. CDR1 and CDR2 (germline): MNHEY, SMNVEV (reference sequence). Trimming pared 2 bases from V and 2 bases from J, leaving 6 bases between. The length of the CDR3 is 13 residues. Assay: immunoSEQ multiplex PCR; the TCRdb copy retains only in-frame clones and omits some. The table has 400,000 to 450,000 clones, roughly 88% seen once; the top ten hold more than 0.55%. Sequenced material: PBMCs or T cells enriched from blood (not recorded which). The genes are TRBV27 and TRBJ1-2, with a weak D call TRBD1 (6 bases). This receptor was obtained from a man younger than 30 who had recovered from COVID-19. The CDR3 reads CASSLQGNYGYTF. The CDR3 DNA follows: TGTGCCAGCAGTTTACAGGGGAACTATGGCTACACCTTC.